The rows below give T cell receptor beta chains drawn from one sample of a study of T cells after yellow fever vaccination. In TCRdb, the 5' RACE reads were re-called with MiXCR into one record per CDR3 protein. There are 200,000 to 300,000 distinct CDR3 sequences in the sample; 6.9% occur only once, and roughly 0.93% lies in the top ten. The sample here was CD4+ T cells sorted from PBMCs, taken 15 days after the yellow fever booster vaccination. These receptor sequences come from a man aged 30 to 45 who received the YFV17D yellow fever vaccine. CDR3s include the opening cysteine and the closing phenylalanine or tryptophan. A D gene is named only where the DNA matches it firmly. Some rows have no size entry. The others give once, few or many, or a class for an expanded clone.

D,V,size,length,J,DNA,CDR3
TRBD2,TRBV23-1,NA,19,TRBJ2-5,TGCGCCAGCAGTCAATCGGGTAGCGGGAGGGCCCAGGGATGCGGGACCCAGTACTTC,CASSQSGSGRAQGCGTQYF
TRBD1,TRBV29-1,NA,13,TRBJ2-5,TGCAGCGTGGGGACAGGGGATTTGGAGACCCAGTACTTC,CSVGTGDLETQYF
NA,TRBV20-1,many,15,TRBJ2-1,TGCAGTGCTAGAGCGGGGGCCAGCTCCTACAATGAGCAGTTCTTC,CSARAGASSYNEQFF
NA,TRBV5-6,NA,14,TRBJ2-7,TGTGCCAGCAGCTTCGGGGAACCGTCCTACGAGCAGTACTTC,CASSFGEPSYEQYF
TRBD1,TRBV5-1,many,15,TRBJ1-5,TGCGCCAGCAGCTTGGACAGGGGTGCGGGTCAGCCCCAGCATTTT,CASSLDRGAGQPQHF
NA,TRBV29-1,few,13,TRBJ2-7,TGCAGCGTTGAACAGGGCTCCCTCGGAGAGCAGTACTTC,CSVEQGSLGEQYF
NA,TRBV7-6,few,14,TRBJ2-7,TGTGCCAGCAGCTCGGTTGGGGTGGCCTCCGAGCAGTACTTC,CASSSVGVASEQYF
TRBD2,TRBV20-1,few,12,TRBJ2-3,TGCAGTGCTAGAGATTTGACTAGCACGCAGTATTTT,CSARDLTSTQYF
TRBD2,TRBV20-1,NA,15,TRBJ2-3,TGCAGTGCTCCCACCGCGGGACTAGAGACAGATACGCAGTATTTT,CSAPTAGLETDTQYF
TRBD1,TRBV19,NA,14,TRBJ1-1,TGTGCCAGTCGGACAGGGCTCATGAACACTGAAGCTTTCTTT,CASRTGLMNTEAFF
NA,TRBV6-6,few,13,TRBJ2-4,TGTGCCAGCAGGATAGTAGCCAAAAACATTCAGTACTTC,CASRIVAKNIQYF
NA,TRBV5-1,few,14,TRBJ2-7,TGCGCCAGCAGCTTGGCCCATCTATCCTACGAGCAGTACTTC,CASSLAHLSYEQYF
TRBD2,TRBV11-2,NA,18,TRBJ2-1,TGTGCCAGCAGCTCAGGGACTAGCGGGTCCAGCTCCTACAATGAGCAGTTCTTC,CASSSGTSGSSSYNEQFF
NA,TRBV7-9,few,13,TRBJ2-7,TGTGCCATCGGACCGGCGGCCTCCTACGAGCAGTACTTC,CAIGPAASYEQYF
NA,TRBV4-1,NA,18,TRBJ2-5,TGCGCCAGCAGCCTCTACGACAGTATTGGGGGCACGGGAGAGACCCAGTACTTC,CASSLYDSIGGTGETQYF
NA,TRBV12-3/TRBV12-4,few,14,TRBJ1-5,TGTGCCAGCAGTTTTGCTCCAGGTGGTCAGCCCCAGCATTTT,CASSFAPGGQPQHF
TRBD1,TRBV5-1,few,13,TRBJ2-1,TGCGCCAGCAGCTTTGACAGGGTGAATGAGCAGTTCTTC,CASSFDRVNEQFF
NA,TRBV6-1,few,13,TRBJ2-5,TGTGCCAGCAGTGAAATGTACCCTGCGGCCCAGTACTTC,CASSEMYPAAQYF
NA,TRBV5-1,NA,16,TRBJ1-1,TGCGCCAGCAGCTTGAATTCCCGGAGGTTGGACACTGAAGCTTTCTTT,CASSLNSRRLDTEAFF
TRBD1,TRBV7-2,NA,15,TRBJ2-7,TGTGCCAGCAGCTTAGCGGGGACAGGGCGGCACGAGCAGTACTTC,CASSLAGTGRHEQYF
TRBD1,TRBV20-1,NA,18,TRBJ2-4,TGCAGTGCTACGCAACACCCGGGACAGGGCGAATTTTGGAACATTCAGTACTTC,CSATQHPGQGEFWNIQYF
NA,TRBV20-1,few,13,TRBJ1-1,TGCAGTGCGTGGACCTCTGAGAACACTGAAGCTTTCTTT,CSAWTSENTEAFF
NA,TRBV20-1,once,15,TRBJ2-2,TGCAGTGCTAGCGGGAGGCCATACAGGGGCGGGGAGCTGTTTTTT,CSASGRPYRGGELFF
NA,TRBV9,NA,14,TRBJ2-7,TGTGCCAGCAGCGCGGGTGGGGCGCGGAACGAGCAGTACTTC,CASSAGGARNEQYF
NA,TRBV24-1,NA,13,TRBJ1-1,TGTGCCACCAGTGGGCCGGGGGGGGCTGAAGCTTTCTTT,CATSGPGGAEAFF
NA,TRBV7-2,many,15,TRBJ2-5,TGTGCCAGCAGTTTTTCCGCCGACTTACAAGAGACCCAGTACTTC,CASSFSADLQETQYF
NA,TRBV10-3,few,11,TRBJ1-1,TGTGCCATCAGTACCGGCTCGAGAGCTTTCTTT,CAISTGSRAFF
TRBD2,TRBV20-1,many,19,TRBJ2-3,TGCAGTGCTAGACCATACGGGGCTAGCGGGAGGGGCGGAGCAGATACGCAGTATTTT,CSARPYGASGRGGADTQYF
NA,TRBV12-3/TRBV12-4,many,14,TRBJ2-7,TGTGCCAGCAGTTCGGAGGACAGACTCTACGAGCAGTACTTC,CASSSEDRLYEQYF